The TCR beta chain under discussion was sequenced for a study of radiation and T cells in renal cell carcinoma. Indicated time point: baseline pretreatment blood. Regarding treatment: 15 Gy SBRT to primary tumor, nephrectomy 4 weeks later. Radiation-treated patients gave blood at baseline, week 2 and week 4. Only in-frame clones appear in the TCRdb table, and some are missing; sequencing was by immunoSEQ multiplex PCR. In the table there are roughly 120,000 clones, roughly four fifths of which are singletons. The ends were cut back, 0 bases at V and 1 base at J, with 14 bases in the middle. The CDR3 has 16 residues. Germline loops: CDR1 SGHKS, CDR2 YYEKEE (reference sequence).

This material consisted of blood, taken from a patient whose treatment included radiotherapy and nephrectomy. This rearrangement joins TRBV5-5 to TRBJ2-7; tentative D call: TRBD1 (5 bases). The TCR was taken from an older woman with renal cell carcinoma. CDR3 in DNA: TGTGCCAGCAGCTTGGAGGTAGATAACAGGTCCTACGAGCAGTACTTC. Protein: CASSLEVDNRSYEQYF.